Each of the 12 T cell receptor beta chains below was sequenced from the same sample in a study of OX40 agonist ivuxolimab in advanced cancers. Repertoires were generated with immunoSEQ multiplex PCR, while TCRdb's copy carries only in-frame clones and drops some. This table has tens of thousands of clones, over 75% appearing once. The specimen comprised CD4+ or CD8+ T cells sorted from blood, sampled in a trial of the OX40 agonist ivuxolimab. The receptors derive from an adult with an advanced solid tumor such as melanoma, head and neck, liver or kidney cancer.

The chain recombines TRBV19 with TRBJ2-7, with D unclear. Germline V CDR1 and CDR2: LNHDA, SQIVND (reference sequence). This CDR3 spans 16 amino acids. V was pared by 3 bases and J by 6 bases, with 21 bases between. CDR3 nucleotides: TGTGCCAGTAGTATTAGCCGTGCTACTTCTTGTTTCGAGCAGTACTTC. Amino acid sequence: CASSISRATSCFEQYF.

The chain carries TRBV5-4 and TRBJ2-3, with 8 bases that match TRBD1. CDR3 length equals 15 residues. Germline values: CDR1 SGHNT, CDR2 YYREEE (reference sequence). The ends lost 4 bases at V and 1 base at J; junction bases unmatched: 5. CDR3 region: CASSPDRGRTDTQYF. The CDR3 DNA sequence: TGTGCCAGCAGCCCCGACAGGGGTCGCACAGATACGCAGTATTTT.

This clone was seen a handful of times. The CDR3 region has the DNA TGTGCCACCAGCAGGGCCGGGACTATGGACGAGCAGTACTTC. This gives the protein CATSRAGTMDEQYF. The chain is built from TRBV15 and TRBJ2-7, with 7 bases fitting TRBD2. Germline V lookup: CDR1 LNHNV, CDR2 YYDKDF (reference sequence). Trimming cost V 3 bases and J 5 bases; bases outside gene matches: 7. This CDR3 region has 14 residues.

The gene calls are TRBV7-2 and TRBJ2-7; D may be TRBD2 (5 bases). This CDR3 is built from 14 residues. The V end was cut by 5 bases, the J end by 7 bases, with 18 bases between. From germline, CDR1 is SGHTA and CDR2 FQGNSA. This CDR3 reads CASSPWARTGEQYF. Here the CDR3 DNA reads TGTGCCAGCAGCCCCTGGGCCCGTACGGGGGAGCAGTACTTC.

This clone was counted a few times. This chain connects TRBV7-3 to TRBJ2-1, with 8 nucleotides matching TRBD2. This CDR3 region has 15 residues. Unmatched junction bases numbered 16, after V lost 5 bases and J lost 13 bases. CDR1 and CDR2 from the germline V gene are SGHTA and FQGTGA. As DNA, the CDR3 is TGTGCCAGCAGCGAAACGTGGCTAGCGGGTACGGTCCAGTTCTTC. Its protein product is CASSETWLAGTVQFF. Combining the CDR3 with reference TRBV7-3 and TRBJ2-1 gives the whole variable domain GAGVSQTPSNKVTEKGKYVELRCDPISGHTALYWYRQSLGQGPEFLIYFQGTGAADDSGLPNDRFFAVRPEGSVSTLKIQRTERGDSAVYLCASSETWLAGTVQFFGPGTRLTVL.

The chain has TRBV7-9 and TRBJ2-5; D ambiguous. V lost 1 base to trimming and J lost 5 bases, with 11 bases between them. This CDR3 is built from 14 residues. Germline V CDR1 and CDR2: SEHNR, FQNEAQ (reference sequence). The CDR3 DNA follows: TGTGCCAGCAGCTTAGGGGGTAGTATGGAGACCCAGTACTTC. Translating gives CASSLGGSMETQYF.

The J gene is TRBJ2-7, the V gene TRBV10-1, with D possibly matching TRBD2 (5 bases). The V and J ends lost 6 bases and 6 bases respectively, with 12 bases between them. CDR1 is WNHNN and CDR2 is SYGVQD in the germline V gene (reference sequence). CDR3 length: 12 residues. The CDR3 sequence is CASRSAGGEQYF. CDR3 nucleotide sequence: TGCGCCAGCAGGTCAGCAGGAGGCGAGCAGTACTTC.

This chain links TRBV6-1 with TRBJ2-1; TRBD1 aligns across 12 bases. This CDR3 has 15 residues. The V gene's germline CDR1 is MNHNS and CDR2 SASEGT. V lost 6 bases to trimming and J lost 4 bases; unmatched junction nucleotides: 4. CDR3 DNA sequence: TGTGCCAGCAGGGGGGACAGGGGGCCATACAATGAGCAGTTCTTC. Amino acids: CASRGDRGPYNEQFF.

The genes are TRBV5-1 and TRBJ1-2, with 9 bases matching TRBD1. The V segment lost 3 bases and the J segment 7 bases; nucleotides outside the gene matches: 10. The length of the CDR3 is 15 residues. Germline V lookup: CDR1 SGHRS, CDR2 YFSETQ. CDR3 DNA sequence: TGCGCCAGCAGCTGGGGGGACAGGGAGCTGTCTGGCTACACCTTC. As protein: CASSWGDRELSGYTF.

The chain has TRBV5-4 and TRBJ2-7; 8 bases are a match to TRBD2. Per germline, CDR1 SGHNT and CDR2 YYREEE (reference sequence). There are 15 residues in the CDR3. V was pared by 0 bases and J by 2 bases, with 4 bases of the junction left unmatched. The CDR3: CASSLVAGGTYEQYF. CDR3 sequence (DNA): TGTGCCAGCAGCTTGGTTGCGGGGGGAACCTACGAGCAGTACTTC.

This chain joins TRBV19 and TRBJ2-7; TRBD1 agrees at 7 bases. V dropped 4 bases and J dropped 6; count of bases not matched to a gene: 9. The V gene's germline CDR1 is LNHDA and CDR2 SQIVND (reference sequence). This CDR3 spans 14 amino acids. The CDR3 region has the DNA TGTGCCAGTAGTAGGGACAGCCTGGGGCGCGAGCAGTACTTC. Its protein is CASSRDSLGREQYF.

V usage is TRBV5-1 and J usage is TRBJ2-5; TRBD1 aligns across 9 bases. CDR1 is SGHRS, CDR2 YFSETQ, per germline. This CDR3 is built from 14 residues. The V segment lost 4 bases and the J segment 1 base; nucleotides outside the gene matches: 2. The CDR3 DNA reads TGCGCCAGCAGCCAGGGACAGGGCCAAGAGACCCAGTACTTC. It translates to CASSQGQGQETQYF.